This TCR beta chain derives from a study of control samples from healthy donors and cancer patients (TCRdb year 2020). Preparation of the library involved the immunoSEQ multiplex PCR assay. Imported from immuneACCESS, the table was reduced by TCRdb to in-frame sequences with V and J called. These copies leave out some clones; in studies compared against another copy, an unresolved V gene accounts for under half, and the cause of the remainder is not known. The sample yields about 83,000 clones; roughly 91% were counted once. Of the sample, around 16% is held by the ten largest clones. About this clone itself: Its antigen is still unknown. No per-base quality is available; no much larger clone lies one base away.

Compared with germline, V lacks 5 bases and J lacks 2 bases; bases without a gene match: 10. Measured from the cysteine to the phenylalanine, the CDR3 is 16 residues long. The read is trimmed to its CDR3 DNA, 48 bases read in frame from base 1. The germline V gene (reference sequence) specifies SGHNT as CDR1 and YYREEE as CDR2. Rearrangement joined TRBV5-4 to TRBJ2-5; TRBD1 fits 9 bases in the junction. Sequencing used blood. This sequence was found in a man aged 25-45 years in good health. The DNA sequence is as follows: TGTGCCAGCAGTCCTACAGGGGGCAGGGGTCAAGAGACCCAGTACTTC. Its protein product is CASSPTGGRGQETQYF. With the portions outside the CDR3 filled from the reference TRBV5-4 and TRBJ2-5 genes, the complete variable region becomes ETGVTQSPTHLIKTRGQQVTLRCSSQSGHNTVSWYQQALGQGPQFIFQYYREEENGRGNFPPRFSGLQFPNYSSELNVNALELDDSALYLCASSPTGGRGQETQYFGPGTRLLVL.